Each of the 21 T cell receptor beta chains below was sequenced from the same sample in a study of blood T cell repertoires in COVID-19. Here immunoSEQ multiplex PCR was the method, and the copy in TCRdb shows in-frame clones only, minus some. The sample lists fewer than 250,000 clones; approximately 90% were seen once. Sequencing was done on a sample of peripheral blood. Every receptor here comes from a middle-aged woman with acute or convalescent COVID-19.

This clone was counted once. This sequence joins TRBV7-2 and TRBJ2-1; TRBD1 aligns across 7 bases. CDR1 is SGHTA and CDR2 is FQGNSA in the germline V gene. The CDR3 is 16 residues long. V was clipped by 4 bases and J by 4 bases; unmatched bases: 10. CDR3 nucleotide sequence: TGTGCCAGCAGCTCCCCCGGGACAGACCGATACAATGAGCAGTTCTTC. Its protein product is CASSSPGTDRYNEQFF.

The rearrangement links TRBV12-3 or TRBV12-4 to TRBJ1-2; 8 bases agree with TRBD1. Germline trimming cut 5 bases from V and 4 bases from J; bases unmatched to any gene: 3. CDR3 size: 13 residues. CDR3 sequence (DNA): TGTGCCAGCAGTCCGGGACAGGCCTATGGCTACACCTTC. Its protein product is CASSPGQAYGYTF.

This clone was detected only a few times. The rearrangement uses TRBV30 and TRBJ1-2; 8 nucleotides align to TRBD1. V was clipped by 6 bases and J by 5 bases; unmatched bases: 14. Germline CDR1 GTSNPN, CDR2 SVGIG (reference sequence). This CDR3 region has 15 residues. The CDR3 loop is CACRLDRDFMYGYTF. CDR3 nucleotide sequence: TGTGCCTGTAGATTGGACAGGGATTTTATGTATGGCTACACCTTC.

CDR3 DNA sequence: TGTGCCAGCAGCCAAAGTTGGGGAGGGGCCGGGGAGCTGTTTTTT. Translation gives CASSQSWGGAGELFF. This chain uses TRBV3-1 (or the pseudogene TRBV3-2) with TRBJ2-2, with 7 nucleotides matching TRBD2. There are 15 residues in the CDR3. CDR1 and CDR2 from the germline V gene are LGHDT and YNNKEL (reference sequence). With 2 bases clipped from V and 6 bases from J, the junction kept 6 bases outside the gene matches.

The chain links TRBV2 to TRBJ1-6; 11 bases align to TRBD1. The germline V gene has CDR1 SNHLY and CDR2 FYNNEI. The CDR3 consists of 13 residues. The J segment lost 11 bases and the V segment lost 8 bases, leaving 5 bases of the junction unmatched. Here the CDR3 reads CASGTGGWTPLHF. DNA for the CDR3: TGTGCCAGCGGGACAGGGGGTTGGACACCCCTCCACTTT.

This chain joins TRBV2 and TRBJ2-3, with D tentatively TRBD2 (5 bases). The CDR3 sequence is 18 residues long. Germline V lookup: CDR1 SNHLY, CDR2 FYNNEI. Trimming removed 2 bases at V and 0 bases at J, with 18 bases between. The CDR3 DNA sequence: TGTGCCAGCAGTGAAATTGCCCTAGCTGGGCGTAGCACAGATACGCAGTATTTT. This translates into CASSEIALAGRSTDTQYF. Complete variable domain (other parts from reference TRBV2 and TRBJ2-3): EPEVTQTPSHQVTQMGQEVILRCVPISNHLYFYWYRQILGQKVEFLVSFYNNEISEKSEIFDDQFSVERPDGSNFTLKIRSTKLEDSAMYFCASSEIALAGRSTDTQYFGPGTRLTVL.

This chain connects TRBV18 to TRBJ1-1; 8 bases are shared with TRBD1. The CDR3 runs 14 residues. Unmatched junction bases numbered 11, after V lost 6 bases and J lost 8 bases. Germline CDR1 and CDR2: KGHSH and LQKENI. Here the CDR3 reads CASSLGQGVEEAFF. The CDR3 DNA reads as TGTGCCAGCTCCCTCGGACAGGGTGTAGAGGAAGCTTTCTTT.

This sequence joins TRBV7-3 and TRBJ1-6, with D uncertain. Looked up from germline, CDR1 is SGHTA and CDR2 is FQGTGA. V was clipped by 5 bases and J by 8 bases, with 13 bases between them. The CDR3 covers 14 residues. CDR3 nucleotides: TGTGCCAGCAGCGGTACGACATGGTATTCACCCCTCCACTTT. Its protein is CASSGTTWYSPLHF. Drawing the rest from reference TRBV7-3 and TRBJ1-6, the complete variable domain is GAGVSQTPSNKVTEKGKYVELRCDPISGHTALYWYRQSLGQGPEFLIYFQGTGAADDSGLPNDRFFAVRPEGSVSTLKIQRTERGDSAVYLCASSGTTWYSPLHFGNGTRLTVT.

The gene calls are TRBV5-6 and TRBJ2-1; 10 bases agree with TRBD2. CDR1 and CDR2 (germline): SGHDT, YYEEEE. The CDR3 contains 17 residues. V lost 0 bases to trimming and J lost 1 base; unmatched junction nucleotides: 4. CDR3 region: CASSLAASGGSYNEQFF. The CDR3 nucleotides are TGTGCCAGCAGCTTGGCGGCTAGCGGGGGTTCCTACAATGAGCAGTTCTTC. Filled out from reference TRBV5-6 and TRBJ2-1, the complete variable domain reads DAGVTQSPTHLIKTRGQQVTLRCSPKSGHDTVSWYQQALGQGPQFIFQYYEEEERQRGNFPDRFSGHQFPNYSSELNVNALLLGDSALYLCASSLAASGGSYNEQFFGPGTRLTVL.

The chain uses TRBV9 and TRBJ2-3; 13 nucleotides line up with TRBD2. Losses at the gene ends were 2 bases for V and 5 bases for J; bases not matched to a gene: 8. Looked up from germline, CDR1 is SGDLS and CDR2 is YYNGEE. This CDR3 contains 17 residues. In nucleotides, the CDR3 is TGTGCCAGCAGCGTCAAGACTAGCGGGGGGCCGGTAGATACGCAGTATTTT. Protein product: CASSVKTSGGPVDTQYF. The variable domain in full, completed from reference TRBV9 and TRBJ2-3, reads DSGVTQTPKHLITATGQRVTLRCSPRSGDLSVYWYQQSLDQGLQFLIQYYNGEERAKGNILERFSAQQFPDLHSELNLSSLELGDSALYFCASSVKTSGGPVDTQYFGPGTRLTVL.

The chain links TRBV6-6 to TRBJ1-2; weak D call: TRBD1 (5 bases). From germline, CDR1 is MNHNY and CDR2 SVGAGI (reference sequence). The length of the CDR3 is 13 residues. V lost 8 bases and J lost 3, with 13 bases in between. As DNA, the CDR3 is TGTGCCAGCCGACCCGGGGGGGACTATGGCTACACCTTC. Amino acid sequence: CASRPGGDYGYTF.

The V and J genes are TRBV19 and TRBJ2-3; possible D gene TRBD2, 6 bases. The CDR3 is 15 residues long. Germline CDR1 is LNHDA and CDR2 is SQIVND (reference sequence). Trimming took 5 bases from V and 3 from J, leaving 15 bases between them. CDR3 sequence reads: CASSRRGLLTDTQYF. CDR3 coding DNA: TGTGCCAGTAGTCGGAGGGGCTTATTGACAGATACGCAGTATTTT.

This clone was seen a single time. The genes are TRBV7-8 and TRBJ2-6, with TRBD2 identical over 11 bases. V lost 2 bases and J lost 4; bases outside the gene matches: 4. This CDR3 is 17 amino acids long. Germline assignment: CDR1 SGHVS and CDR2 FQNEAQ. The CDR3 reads CASSLIAGGPGANVLTF. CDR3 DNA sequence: TGTGCCAGCAGCTTAATAGCGGGGGGGCCGGGGGCCAACGTCCTGACTTTC.

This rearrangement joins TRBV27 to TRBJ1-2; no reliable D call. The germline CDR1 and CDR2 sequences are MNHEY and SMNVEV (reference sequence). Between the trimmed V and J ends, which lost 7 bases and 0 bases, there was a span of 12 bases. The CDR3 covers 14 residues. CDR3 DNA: TGTGCCAGCACCTCAAGCCTAACTAACTATGGCTACACCTTC. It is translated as CASTSSLTNYGYTF.

CDR3 coding DNA: TGTGCCAGCAGCACCTACAGGGGGCTGGACTATGGCTACACCTTC. Encoded protein: CASSTYRGLDYGYTF. The chain joins TRBV5-6 to TRBJ1-2; 9 bases are shared with TRBD1. CDR1 and CDR2 from the germline V gene are SGHDT and YYEEEE. Unmatched junction bases numbered 7, after V lost 4 bases and J lost 3 bases. This CDR3 contains 15 residues.

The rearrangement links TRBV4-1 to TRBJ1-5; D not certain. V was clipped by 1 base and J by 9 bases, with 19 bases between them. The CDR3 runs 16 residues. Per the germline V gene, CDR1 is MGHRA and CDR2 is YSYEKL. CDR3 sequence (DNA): TGCGCCAGCAGCCAAGGTCAAGAGGGTCTCTCTAGGCCCCAGCATTTT. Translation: CASSQGQEGLSRPQHF.

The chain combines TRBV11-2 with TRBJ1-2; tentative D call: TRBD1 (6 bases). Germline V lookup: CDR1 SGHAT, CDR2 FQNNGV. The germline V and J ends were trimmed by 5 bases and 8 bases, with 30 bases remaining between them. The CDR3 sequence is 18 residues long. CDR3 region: CASSPRQVLNPSLGGYTF. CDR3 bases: TGTGCCAGCAGCCCCCGACAGGTACTAAATCCCTCTCTGGGCGGCTACACCTTC.

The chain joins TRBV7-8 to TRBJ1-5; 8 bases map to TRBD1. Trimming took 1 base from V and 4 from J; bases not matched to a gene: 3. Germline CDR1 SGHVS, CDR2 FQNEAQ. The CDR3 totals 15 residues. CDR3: CASSLEGQANQPQHF. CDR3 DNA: TGTGCCAGCAGCTTAGAGGGACAGGCAAATCAGCCCCAGCATTTT.

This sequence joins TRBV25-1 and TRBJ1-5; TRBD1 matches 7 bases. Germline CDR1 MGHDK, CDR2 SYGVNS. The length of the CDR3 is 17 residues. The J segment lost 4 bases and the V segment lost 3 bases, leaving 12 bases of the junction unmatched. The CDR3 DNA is TGTGCCAGCAGTGACCGGGACACATCAGGGGGTAATCAGCCCCAGCATTTT. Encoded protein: CASSDRDTSGGNQPQHF. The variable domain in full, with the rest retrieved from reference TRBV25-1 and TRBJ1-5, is EADIYQTPRYLVIGTGKKITLECSQTMGHDKMYWYQQDPGMELHLIHYSYGVNSTEKGDLSSESTVSRIRTEHFPLTLESARPSHTSQYLCASSDRDTSGGNQPQHFGDGTRLSIL.

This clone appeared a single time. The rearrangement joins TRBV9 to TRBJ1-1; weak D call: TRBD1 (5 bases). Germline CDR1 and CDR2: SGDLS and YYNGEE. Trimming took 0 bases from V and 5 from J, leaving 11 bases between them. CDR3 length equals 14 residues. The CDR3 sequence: CASSVGRVGTEAFF. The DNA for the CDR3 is TGTGCCAGCAGCGTAGGCAGGGTCGGGACTGAAGCTTTCTTT.

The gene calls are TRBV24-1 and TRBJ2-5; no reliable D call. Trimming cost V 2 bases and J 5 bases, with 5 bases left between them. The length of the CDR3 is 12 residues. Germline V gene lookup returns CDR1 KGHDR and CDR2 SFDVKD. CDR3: CATSDSRETQYF. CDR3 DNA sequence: TGTGCCACCAGTGATTCCCGGGAGACCCAGTACTTC.